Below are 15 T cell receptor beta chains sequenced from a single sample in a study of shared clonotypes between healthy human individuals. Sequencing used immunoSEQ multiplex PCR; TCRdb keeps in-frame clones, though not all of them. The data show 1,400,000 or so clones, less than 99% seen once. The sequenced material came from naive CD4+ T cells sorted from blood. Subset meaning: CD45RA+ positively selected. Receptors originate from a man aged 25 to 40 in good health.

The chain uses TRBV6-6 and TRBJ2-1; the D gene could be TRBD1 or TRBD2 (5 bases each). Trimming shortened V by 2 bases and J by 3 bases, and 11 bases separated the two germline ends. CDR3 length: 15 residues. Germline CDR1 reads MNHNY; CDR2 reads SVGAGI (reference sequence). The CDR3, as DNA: TGTGCCAGCAGTTACGGTGGGACCTACTACAATGAGCAGTTCTTC. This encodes CASSYGGTYYNEQFF.

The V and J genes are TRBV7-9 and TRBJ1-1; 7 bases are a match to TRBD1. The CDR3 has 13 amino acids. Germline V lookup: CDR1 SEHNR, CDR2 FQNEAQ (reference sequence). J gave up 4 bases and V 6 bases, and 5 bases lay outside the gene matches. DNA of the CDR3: TGTGCCAGCAGTGGACAGGCGGGCACTGAAGCTTTCTTT. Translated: CASSGQAGTEAFF.

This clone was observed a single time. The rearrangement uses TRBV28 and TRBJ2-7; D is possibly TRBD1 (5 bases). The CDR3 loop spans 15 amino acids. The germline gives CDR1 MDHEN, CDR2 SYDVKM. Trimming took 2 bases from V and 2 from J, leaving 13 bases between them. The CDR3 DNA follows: TGTGCCAGCAGTTTAGCAATGACAGCAACCTACGAGCAGTACTTC. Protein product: CASSLAMTATYEQYF.

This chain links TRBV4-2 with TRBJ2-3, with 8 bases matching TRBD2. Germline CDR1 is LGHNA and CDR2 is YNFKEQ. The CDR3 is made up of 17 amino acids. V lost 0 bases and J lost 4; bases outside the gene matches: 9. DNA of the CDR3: TGTGCCAGCAGCCAAGAGGCGTGGAGCGGGAGTCCAGATACGCAGTATTTT. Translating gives CASSQEAWSGSPDTQYF.

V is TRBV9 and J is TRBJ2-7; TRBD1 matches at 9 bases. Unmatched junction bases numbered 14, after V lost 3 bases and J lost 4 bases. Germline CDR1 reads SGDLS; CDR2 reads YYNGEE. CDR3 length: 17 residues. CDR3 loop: CASSAYSAGTGTYEQYF. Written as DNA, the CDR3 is TGTGCCAGCAGCGCGTACTCAGCCGGGACAGGGACTTACGAGCAGTACTTC.

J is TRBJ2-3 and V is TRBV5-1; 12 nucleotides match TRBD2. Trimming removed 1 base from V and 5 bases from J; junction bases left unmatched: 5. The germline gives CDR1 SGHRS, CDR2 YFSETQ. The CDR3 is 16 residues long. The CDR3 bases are TGCGCCAGCAGCTTGCCCTCACTAGCGGGAGGAGATACGCAGTATTTT. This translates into CASSLPSLAGGDTQYF.

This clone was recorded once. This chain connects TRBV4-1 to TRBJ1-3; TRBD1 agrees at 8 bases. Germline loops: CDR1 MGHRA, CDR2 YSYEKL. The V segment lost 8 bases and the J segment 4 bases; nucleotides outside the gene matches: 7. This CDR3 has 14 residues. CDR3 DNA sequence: TGCGCCAGCGAAGGGACAGGTTTCGGAAACACCATATATTTT. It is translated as CASEGTGFGNTIYF.

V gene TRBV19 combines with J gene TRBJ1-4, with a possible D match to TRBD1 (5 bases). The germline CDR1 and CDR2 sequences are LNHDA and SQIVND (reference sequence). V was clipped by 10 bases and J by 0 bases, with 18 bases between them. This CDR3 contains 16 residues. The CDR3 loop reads CATTGGDHATNEKLFF. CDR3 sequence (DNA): TGTGCCACCACTGGAGGGGACCATGCAACTAATGAAAAACTGTTTTTT.

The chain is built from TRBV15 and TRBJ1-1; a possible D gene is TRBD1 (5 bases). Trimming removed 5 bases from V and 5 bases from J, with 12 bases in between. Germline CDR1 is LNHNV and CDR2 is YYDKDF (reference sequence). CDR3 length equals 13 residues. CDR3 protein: CATSGPQGTEAFF. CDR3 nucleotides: TGTGCCACCAGCGGACCCCAGGGAACTGAAGCTTTCTTT.

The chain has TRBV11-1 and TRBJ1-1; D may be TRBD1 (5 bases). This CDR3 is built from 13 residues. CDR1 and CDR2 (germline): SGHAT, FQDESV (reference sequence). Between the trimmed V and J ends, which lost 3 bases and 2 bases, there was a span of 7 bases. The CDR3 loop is CASSFWDNTEAFF. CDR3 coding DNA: TGTGCCAGCAGCTTTTGGGACAACACTGAAGCTTTCTTT.

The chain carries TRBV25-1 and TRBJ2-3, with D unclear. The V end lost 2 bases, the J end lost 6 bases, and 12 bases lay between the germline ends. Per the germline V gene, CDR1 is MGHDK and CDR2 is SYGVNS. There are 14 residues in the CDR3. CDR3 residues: CASSELGSKDTQYF. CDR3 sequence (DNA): TGTGCCAGCAGTGAACTTGGTAGCAAGGATACGCAGTATTTT.

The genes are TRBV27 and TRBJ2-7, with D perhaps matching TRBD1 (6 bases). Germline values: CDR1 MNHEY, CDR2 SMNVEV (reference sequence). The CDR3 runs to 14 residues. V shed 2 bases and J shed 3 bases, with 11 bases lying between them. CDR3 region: CASSLGGQLYEQYF. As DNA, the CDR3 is TGTGCCAGCAGTTTAGGGGGACAACTCTACGAGCAGTACTTC.

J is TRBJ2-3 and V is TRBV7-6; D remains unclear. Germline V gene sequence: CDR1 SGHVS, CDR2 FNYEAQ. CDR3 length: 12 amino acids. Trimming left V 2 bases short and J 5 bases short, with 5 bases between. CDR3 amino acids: CASSLSGDTQYF. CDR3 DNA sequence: TGTGCCAGCAGCTTATCGGGAGATACGCAGTATTTT.

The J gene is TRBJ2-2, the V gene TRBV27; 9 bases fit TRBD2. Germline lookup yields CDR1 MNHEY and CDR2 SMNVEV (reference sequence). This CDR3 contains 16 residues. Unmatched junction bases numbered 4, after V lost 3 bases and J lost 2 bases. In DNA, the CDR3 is TGTGCCAGCAGTTTGGCGCTAGCGGGAAACACCGGGGAGCTGTTTTTT. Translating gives CASSLALAGNTGELFF.

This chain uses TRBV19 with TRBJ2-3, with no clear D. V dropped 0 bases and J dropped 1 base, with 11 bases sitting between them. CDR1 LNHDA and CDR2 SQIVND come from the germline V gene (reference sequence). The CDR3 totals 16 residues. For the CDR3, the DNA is TGTGCCAGTAGTATAGAAGGCAGCTATGGCACAGATACGCAGTATTTT. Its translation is CASSIEGSYGTDTQYF.